This entry lists 30 T cell receptor beta chains sequenced from one sample in a study of cytomegalovirus exposure and HLA in healthy donors. A multiplex PCR was run with 60 Vbeta primers and 13 Jbeta primers. TCRdb's copy holds only in-frame clones and misses some; the assay was immunoSEQ multiplex PCR. The table records 100,000 to 150,000 clones, 74% of them present only once. The sample taken for sequencing was PBMCs. These receptors were taken from a woman between 45 and 60 years old in good health and CMV-seropositive.

This clone was seen a handful of times. The CDR3: CASSQGTDTQYF. The DNA for the CDR3 is TGTGCCAGCAGCCAGGGCACAGATACGCAGTATTTT. The genes are TRBV7-9 and TRBJ2-3; D remains unclear. Trimming left V 5 bases short and J 1 base short, with 4 bases between. Germline V gene data show CDR1 as SEHNR and CDR2 as FQNEAQ (reference sequence). This CDR3 has 12 residues.

The chain couples TRBV10-3 to TRBJ2-3, with D possibly TRBD2 on 6 matching bases. The CDR3 contains 15 residues. Looked up from germline, CDR1 is ENHRY and CDR2 is SYGVKD. The V end was cut by 3 bases, the J end by 1 base, with 11 bases between. The CDR3 sequence: CAISELGLGTDTQYF. DNA for the CDR3: TGTGCCATCAGTGAACTGGGACTCGGCACAGATACGCAGTATTTT.

The V call is TRBV6-1, the J call TRBJ2-7; 7 nucleotides line up with TRBD1. Trimming cost V 6 bases and J 7 bases; bases outside gene matches: 6. The germline V gene has CDR1 MNHNS and CDR2 SASEGT. The CDR3 covers 12 residues. The CDR3 loop reads CASSEGTEEQYF. The CDR3, as DNA: TGTGCCAGCAGCGAGGGGACAGAGGAGCAGTACTTC.

This chain uses TRBV7-9 with TRBJ1-1; 7 bases line up with TRBD1. The junction had 4 bases not matched to a gene; V was cut back by 6 bases and J by 0 bases. The CDR3 loop spans 14 amino acids. CDR1 is SEHNR and CDR2 is FQNEAQ in the germline V gene (reference sequence). This CDR3 reads CASSQGQLNTEAFF. The CDR3 DNA sequence: TGTGCCAGCAGTCAGGGACAGCTGAACACTGAAGCTTTCTTT.

This chain links TRBV7-9 with TRBJ1-1, with D uncertain. The CDR3 is made up of 12 amino acids. Trimming removed 1 base from V and 9 bases from J, with 9 bases in between. From germline, CDR1 is SEHNR and CDR2 FQNEAQ (reference sequence). The CDR3: CASSLDKSKAFF. The CDR3 nucleotides are TGTGCCAGCAGCTTAGATAAAAGCAAAGCTTTCTTT.

V gene TRBV29-1 combines with J gene TRBJ1-3; 8 bases agree with TRBD1. Looked up from germline, CDR1 is SQVTM and CDR2 is ANQGSEA. Losses at the gene ends were 7 bases for V and 0 bases for J; bases not matched to a gene: 2. The CDR3 is made up of 13 amino acids. The CDR3 bases are TGCAGCGCCGGGACAGGCTCTGGAAACACCATATATTTT. Translated: CSAGTGSGNTIYF.

This clone was observed once. This chain connects TRBV10-2 to TRBJ2-7, with 9 bases aligning to TRBD1. Germline lookup yields CDR1 WSHSY and CDR2 SAAADI. The CDR3 is 14 residues long. Trimming took 7 bases from V and 2 from J; bases not matched to a gene: 6. The CDR3 here is CASMGQGATYEQYF. The CDR3 nucleotides read TGCGCCAGCATGGGACAGGGAGCTACCTACGAGCAGTACTTC.

This clone has more than one count but fewer than ten. V is TRBV29-1 and J is TRBJ1-2; D is perhaps TRBD1 (6 bases). The CDR3 consists of 15 residues. Germline V gene sequence: CDR1 SQVTM, CDR2 ANQGSEA. The germline V and J ends were trimmed by 3 bases and 1 base, with 15 bases remaining between them. The CDR3 reads CSVDRGKSLNYGYTF. The DNA for the CDR3 is TGCAGCGTTGACAGGGGCAAGTCCCTTAACTATGGCTACACCTTC.

This chain uses TRBV11-3 with TRBJ1-1; D possibly corresponds to TRBD1 (5 bases). The CDR3 extends over 12 amino acids. Trimming removed 5 bases from V and 10 bases from J, with 14 bases in between. CDR1 SGHNT and CDR2 YENEEA come from the germline V gene. The CDR3 sequence: CASSPTWGGAFF. The CDR3 DNA sequence: TGTGCCAGCAGCCCCACATGGGGGGGAGCTTTCTTT. The whole variable domain, remainder taken from reference TRBV11-3 and TRBJ1-1, is EAGVVQSPRYKIIEKKQPVAFWCNPISGHNTLYWYLQNLGQGPELLIRYENEEAVDDSQLPKDRFSAERLKGVDSTLKIQPAELGDSAVYLCASSPTWGGAFFGQGTRLTVV.

The chain combines TRBV5-1 with TRBJ1-5, with 9 bases matching TRBD1. The CDR3 runs 14 residues. The V gene end was trimmed by 4 bases and the J gene end by 5 bases; junction bases not matched to a gene: 4. Germline loops: CDR1 SGHRS, CDR2 YFSETQ. The CDR3 spells CASSPGTGYQPQHF. The CDR3 bases are TGCGCCAGCAGCCCCGGGACAGGGTATCAGCCCCAGCATTTT.

V gene TRBV7-6 combines with J gene TRBJ2-1, with 14 nucleotides matching TRBD2. Germline trimming cut 1 base from V and 8 bases from J; bases unmatched to any gene: 4. Germline V CDR1 and CDR2: SGHVS, FNYEAQ. The CDR3 is 16 amino acids. CDR3 sequence (DNA): TGTGCCAGCAGCTTAGGACTAGCGGGGGGGTGGCATGAGCAGTTCTTC. Translating it yields CASSLGLAGGWHEQFF. Filled out from reference TRBV7-6 and TRBJ2-1, the complete variable domain reads GAGVSQSPRYKVTKRGQDVALRCDPISGHVSLYWYRQALGQGPEFLTYFNYEAQQDKSGLPNDRFSAERPEGSISTLTIQRTEQRDSAMYRCASSLGLAGGWHEQFFGPGTRLTVL.

DNA for the CDR3: TGTGCCAGCAGTGCCCCTAGCGGGGGGGCCATCTCCTACGAGCAGTACTTC. Its translation: CASSAPSGGAISYEQYF. The chain combines TRBV2 with TRBJ2-7; 12 bases match TRBD2. Germline CDR1 and CDR2: SNHLY and FYNNEI. The CDR3 covers 17 residues. V shed 4 bases and J 0 bases; nucleotides not matched to a gene: 7.

The rearrangement uses TRBV6-1 and TRBJ1-6; 9 bases align to TRBD1. Germline trimming cut 9 bases from V and 9 bases from J; bases unmatched to any gene: 9. Per the germline V gene, CDR1 is MNHNS and CDR2 is SASEGT. This CDR3 is built from 14 residues. CDR3 region: CASSGTGTSSPLHF. The CDR3 coding sequence is TGTGCCAGTTCTGGGACAGGGACGAGTTCACCCCTCCACTTT.

This clone has more than one count but fewer than ten. The rearrangement links TRBV6-6 to TRBJ2-3, with D perhaps matching TRBD1 (5 bases). Germline CDR1 reads MNHNY; CDR2 reads SVGAGI (reference sequence). The CDR3 extends over 12 amino acids. V was pared by 8 bases and J by 4 bases, with 10 bases between. The CDR3 DNA reads TGTGCCAGCCAGGCAGGGCCAGATACGCAGTATTTT. It specifies CASQAGPDTQYF.

The rearrangement uses TRBV2 and TRBJ1-4, with 10 bases lining up with TRBD1. Per the germline V gene, CDR1 is SNHLY and CDR2 is FYNNEI. The V gene end was trimmed by 6 bases and the J gene end by 8 bases; junction bases not matched to a gene: 3. This CDR3 comprises 13 residues. CDR3 sequence: CASRRQGAEKLFF. CDR3 sequence (DNA): TGTGCCAGCAGAAGACAGGGGGCAGAAAAACTGTTTTTT.

The table lists this clone with a few counts. The gene calls are TRBV7-2 and TRBJ1-4; maybe TRBD1 (5 bases). CDR3 size: 15 residues. In germline, CDR1 is SGHTA, CDR2 FQGNSA. The V end lost 0 bases, the J end lost 8 bases, and 13 bases lay between the germline ends. Written as DNA, the CDR3 is TGTGCCAGCAGCTTAGCGGCAGGGTCAGGGGAAAAACTGTTTTTT. Residues: CASSLAAGSGEKLFF.

This rearrangement joins TRBV6-1 to TRBJ2-1; 7 nucleotides line up with TRBD1. V trimming: 6 bases; J trimming: 3 bases; junction bases outside the gene matches: 5. The CDR3 spans 14 residues. Germline CDR1 MNHNS, CDR2 SASEGT. CDR3 sequence: CASRRTGVYNEQFF. DNA of the CDR3: TGTGCCAGCAGAAGGACAGGTGTCTACAATGAGCAGTTCTTC.

V usage is TRBV5-5 and J usage is TRBJ1-1, with D unclear. CDR1 is SGHKS, CDR2 YYEKEE, per germline (reference sequence). The V end was cut by 1 base, the J end by 1 base, with 14 bases between. CDR3 length equals 16 residues. In nucleotides, the CDR3 is TGTGCCAGCAGCTTGAGTTGGCTTAATAAGAACACTGAAGCTTTCTTT. It specifies CASSLSWLNKNTEAFF.

This clone was seen a handful of times. The chain employs TRBV7-2 and TRBJ1-1; 7 bases map to TRBD1. The length of the CDR3 is 14 residues. Germline V gene lookup returns CDR1 SGHTA and CDR2 FQGNSA. The V gene end was trimmed by 2 bases and the J gene end by 6 bases; junction bases not matched to a gene: 6. The CDR3 reads CASSLFSGGSEAFF. DNA for the CDR3: TGTGCCAGCAGCTTATTCTCAGGGGGATCTGAAGCTTTCTTT.

With respect to this clone: The junction differs from germline at one of its ends, possibly a read error. The chain carries TRBV6-4 and TRBJ2-1, with a weak D call TRBD2 (5 bases). There are 10 residues in the CDR3. CDR1 is MRHNA and CDR2 is SNTAGT in the germline V gene. The CDR3 nucleotides are TGCGGGGAGTGGGATGGTGAGCAGTTCTTC. It is translated as CGEWDGEQFF.

This chain uses TRBV14 with TRBJ2-2; D is possibly TRBD2 (5 bases). V lost 2 bases and J lost 5, with 6 bases in between. The CDR3 covers 13 residues. The germline V gene has CDR1 SGHDN and CDR2 FVKESK. The DNA for the CDR3 is TGTGCCAGCAGCCAAAGAGGGACCGGGGAGCTGTTTTTT. Amino acids: CASSQRGTGELFF.

The chain joins TRBV10-3 to TRBJ2-7, with TRBD2 identical over 11 bases. This CDR3 region has 16 residues. The germline gives CDR1 ENHRY, CDR2 SYGVKD. Germline trimming cut 3 bases from V and 4 bases from J; bases unmatched to any gene: 8. DNA of the CDR3: TGTGCCATCAGTGACACTAGCGGGGGATTCGGGTACGAGCAGTACTTC. Residues: CAISDTSGGFGYEQYF.

V gene TRBV15 combines with J gene TRBJ1-5, with TRBD1 matching 8 bases. V shed 3 bases, J shed 6 bases, and the junction held 10 bases outside the gene matches. The CDR3 extends over 16 amino acids. Germline CDR1 reads LNHNV; CDR2 reads YYDKDF (reference sequence). In DNA, the CDR3 is TGTGCCACCAGCAGTCCTCAGGGACAGGAGTTTCAGCCCCAGCATTTT. Its translation: CATSSPQGQEFQPQHF. Using reference TRBV15 and TRBJ1-5 for the parts outside the CDR3, the full variable domain is DAMVIQNPRYQVTQFGKPVTLSCSQTLNHNVMYWYQQKSSQAPKLLFHYYDKDFNNEADTPDNFQSRRPNTSFCFLDIRSPGLGDTAMYLCATSSPQGQEFQPQHFGDGTRLSIL.

This clone was seen only a few times. The V call is TRBV4-1, the J call TRBJ1-4; possible D gene TRBD1, 5 bases. Germline CDR1 reads MGHRA; CDR2 reads YSYEKL. Between the trimmed V and J ends, which lost 3 bases and 8 bases, there was a span of 10 bases. The CDR3 has 13 residues. The CDR3 region is CASSHQGLEKLFF. The CDR3 nucleotides read TGCGCCAGCAGCCACCAGGGTCTAGAAAAACTGTTTTTT.

The chain couples TRBV10-1 to TRBJ2-5; the match to TRBD1 covers 9 bases. J gave up 4 bases and V 6 bases, and 9 bases lay outside the gene matches. CDR1 and CDR2 (germline): WNHNN, SYGVQD (reference sequence). The CDR3 is 15 residues long. This CDR3 reads CASSAGQGPRETQYF. CDR3 coding DNA: TGCGCCAGCAGCGCGGGACAGGGCCCTCGAGAGACCCAGTACTTC.

The CDR3 bases are TGTGCCAGCAGCGTAGCGGGTACGCAGTATTTT. Translation: CASSVAGTQYF. The rearrangement uses TRBV9 and TRBJ2-3, with unresolved D. The germline CDR1 and CDR2 sequences are SGDLS and YYNGEE. The CDR3 covers 11 residues. The V and J ends lost 0 bases and 8 bases respectively, with 4 bases between them.

The V gene is TRBV14, the J gene TRBJ2-5; TRBD2 matches at 7 bases. Germline loops: CDR1 SGHDN, CDR2 FVKESK. The CDR3 is 14 residues long. V shed 4 bases, J shed 5 bases, and the junction held 7 bases outside the gene matches. CDR3 DNA: TGTGCCAGCAGCCTTCAATGGGGAGGGGAGACCCAGTACTTC. Protein sequence: CASSLQWGGETQYF.

The gene calls are TRBV27 and TRBJ2-2; unclear D gene. The V gene lost 7 bases and the J gene lost 7 bases, with 10 bases spanning the gap. Germline CDR1 reads MNHEY; CDR2 reads SMNVEV (reference sequence). CDR3 length equals 12 residues. CDR3 bases: TGTGCCAGCACCCACCCGGGCGGGGAGCTGTTTTTT. Residues: CASTHPGGELFF.

The chain couples TRBV30 to TRBJ2-4; TRBD2 matches 9 bases. Unmatched junction bases numbered 2, after V lost 1 base and J lost 4 bases. Per germline, CDR1 GTSNPN and CDR2 SVGIG (reference sequence). The CDR3 is 14 residues long. The CDR3 sequence: CAWSGSGGKNIQYF. In nucleotides, the CDR3 is TGTGCCTGGAGTGGGAGCGGGGGGAAAAACATTCAGTACTTC.

The chain is built from TRBV23-1 and TRBJ2-1, with D unresolved. TRBV23-1 is filed as an ORF, its function uncertain. The CDR3 has 9 residues. V lost 6 bases, J lost 9 bases, and 3 bases lay in between. The CDR3 loop is CASRAEQFF. DNA for the CDR3: TGCGCCAGCAGGGCTGAGCAGTTCTTC.